Listed here are 5 T cell receptor beta chains from one sample, sequenced in a study of long-term antiretroviral therapy in people with HIV. The assay used was immunoSEQ (version v3.0), run at survey level. Method: immunoSEQ multiplex PCR; TCRdb's copy keeps in-frame clones and lacks some. The sample carries several thousand clones, around 85% recorded once. This specimen consisted of unsorted PBMCs, obtained 3.7 years after starting antiretroviral therapy. These receptors were collected from a woman between 50 and 59 years old with HIV.

The chain is built from TRBV6-5 and TRBJ2-3; D not resolved. V lost 6 bases and J lost 0, with 10 bases in between. Germline CDR1 reads MNHEY; CDR2 reads SVGAGI. The CDR3 length is 14 residues. Here the CDR3 reads CASRRFTSTDTQYF. In DNA form, the CDR3 reads TGTGCCAGCAGGAGGTTCACTAGCACAGATACGCAGTATTTT.

The chain links TRBV7-9 to TRBJ1-5; no firm D call. The length of the CDR3 is 14 residues. The V gene's germline CDR1 is SEHNR and CDR2 FQNEAQ (reference sequence). V was cut by 3 bases and J by 3 bases, with 9 bases left in between. The CDR3 region is CASSFRENNQPQHF. CDR3 DNA sequence: TGTGCCAGCAGCTTTAGAGAGAACAATCAGCCCCAGCATTTT.

As DNA, the CDR3 is TGTGCCAGCAGTGAGGGGTGGAATGAAAAACTGTTTTTT. This encodes CASSEGWNEKLFF. The chain has TRBV2 and TRBJ1-4; D ambiguous. Germline V gene lookup returns CDR1 SNHLY and CDR2 FYNNEI. Trimming pared 3 bases from V and 5 bases from J, leaving 7 bases between. CDR3 length: 13 amino acids.

The chain couples TRBV14 to TRBJ2-1; no clear D gene. CDR1 SGHDN and CDR2 FVKESK come from the germline V gene. V dropped 1 base and J dropped 0 bases, with 10 bases sitting between them. The CDR3 sequence is 16 residues long. The CDR3 coding sequence is TGTGCCAGCAGCCAAGGGTGGCCTAGCTCCTACAATGAGCAGTTCTTC. It yields the protein CASSQGWPSSYNEQFF.

The chain is built from TRBV19 and TRBJ2-7; TRBD2 agrees at 9 bases. The CDR3 is 16 residues long. V was pared by 4 bases and J by 0 bases, with 7 bases of the junction left unmatched. Germline loops: CDR1 LNHDA, CDR2 SQIVND (reference sequence). The CDR3 reads CASSTLFSGSSYEQYF. Written as DNA, the CDR3 is TGTGCCAGTAGTACTCTCTTTAGCGGGAGCTCCTACGAGCAGTACTTC.